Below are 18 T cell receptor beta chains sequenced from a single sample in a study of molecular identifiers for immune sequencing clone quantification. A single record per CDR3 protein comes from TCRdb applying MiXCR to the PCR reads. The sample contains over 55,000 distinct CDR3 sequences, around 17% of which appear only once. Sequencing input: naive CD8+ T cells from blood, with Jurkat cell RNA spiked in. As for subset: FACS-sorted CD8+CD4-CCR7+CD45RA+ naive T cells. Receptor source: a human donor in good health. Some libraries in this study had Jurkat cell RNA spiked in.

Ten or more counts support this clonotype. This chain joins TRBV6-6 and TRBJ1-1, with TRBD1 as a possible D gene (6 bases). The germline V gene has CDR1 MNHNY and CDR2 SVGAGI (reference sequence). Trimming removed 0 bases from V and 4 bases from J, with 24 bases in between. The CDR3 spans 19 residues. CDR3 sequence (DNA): TGTGCCAGCAGTTACTCGACCATAGGACAGAGAAATTGGGGCACTGAAGCTTTCTTT. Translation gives CASSYSTIGQRNWGTEAFF.

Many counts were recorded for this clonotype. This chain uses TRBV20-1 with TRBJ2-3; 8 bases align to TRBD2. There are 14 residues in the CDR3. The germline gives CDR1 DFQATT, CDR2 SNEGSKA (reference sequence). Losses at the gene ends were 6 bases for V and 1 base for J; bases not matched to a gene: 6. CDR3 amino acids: CSATPTSGTDTQYF. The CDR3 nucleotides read TGCAGTGCCACCCCGACTAGCGGCACAGATACGCAGTATTTT.

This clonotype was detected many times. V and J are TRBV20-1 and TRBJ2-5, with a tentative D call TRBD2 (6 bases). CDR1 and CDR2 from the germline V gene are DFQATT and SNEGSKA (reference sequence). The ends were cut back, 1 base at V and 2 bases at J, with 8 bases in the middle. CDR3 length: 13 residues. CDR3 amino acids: CSARGSGQETQYF. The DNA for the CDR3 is TGCAGTGCTAGAGGTAGCGGACAAGAGACCCAGTACTTC.

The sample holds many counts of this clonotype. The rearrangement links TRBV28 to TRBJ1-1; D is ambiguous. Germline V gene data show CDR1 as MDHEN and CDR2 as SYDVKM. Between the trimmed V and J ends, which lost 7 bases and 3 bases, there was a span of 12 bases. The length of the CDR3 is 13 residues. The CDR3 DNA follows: TGTGCCAGCAACACTTGGGGATACACTGAAGCTTTCTTT. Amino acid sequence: CASNTWGYTEAFF.

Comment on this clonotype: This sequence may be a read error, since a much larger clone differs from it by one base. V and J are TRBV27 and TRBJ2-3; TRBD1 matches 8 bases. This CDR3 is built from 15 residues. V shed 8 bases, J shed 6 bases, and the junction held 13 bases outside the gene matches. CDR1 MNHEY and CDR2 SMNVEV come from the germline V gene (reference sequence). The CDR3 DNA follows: TGTGCCAGCGGTTCCGACAGGGGCGGGGTGGATACGCAGTATTTT. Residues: CASGSDRGGVDTQYF.

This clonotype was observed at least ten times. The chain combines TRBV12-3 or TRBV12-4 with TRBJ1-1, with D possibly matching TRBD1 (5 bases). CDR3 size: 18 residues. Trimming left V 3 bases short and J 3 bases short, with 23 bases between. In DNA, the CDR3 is TGTGCCAGCAGTTTGGTTCTCTCGTATGCAGGGAGGGACACTGAAGCTTTCTTT. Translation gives CASSLVLSYAGRDTEAFF.

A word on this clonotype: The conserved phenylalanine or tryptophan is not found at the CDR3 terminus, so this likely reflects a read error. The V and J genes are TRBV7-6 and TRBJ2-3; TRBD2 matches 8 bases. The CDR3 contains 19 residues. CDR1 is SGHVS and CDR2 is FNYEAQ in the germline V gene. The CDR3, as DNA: TGTGCCCGCAGCCTTTTTCCCGCCCAGAGTAGCGGGATAATAGATACGCAGTATCTT. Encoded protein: CARSLFPAQSSGIIDTQYL.

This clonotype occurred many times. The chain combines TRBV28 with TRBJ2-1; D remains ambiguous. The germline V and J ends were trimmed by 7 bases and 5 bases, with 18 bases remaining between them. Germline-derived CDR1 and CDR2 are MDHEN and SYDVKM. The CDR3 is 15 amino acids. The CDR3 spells CASNVPSETHNEQFF. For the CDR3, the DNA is TGTGCCAGCAACGTACCCTCCGAAACGCACAATGAGCAGTTCTTC. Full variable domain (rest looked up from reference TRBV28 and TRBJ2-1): DVKVTQSSRYLVKRTGEKVFLECVQDMDHENMFWYRQDPGLGLRLIYFSYDVKMKEKGDIPEGYSVSREKKERFSLILESASTNQTSMYLCASNVPSETHNEQFFGPGTRLTVL.

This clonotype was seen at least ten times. Here the CDR3 DNA reads TGTGCCAGCCCGCCAGATACGCAGTATTTT. Residues: CASPPDTQYF. The chain is built from TRBV13 and TRBJ2-3, with no clear D. The CDR3 covers 10 residues. The V and J ends lost 8 bases and 4 bases respectively, with 4 bases between them. Per the germline V gene, CDR1 is PRHDT and CDR2 is FYEKMQ (reference sequence).

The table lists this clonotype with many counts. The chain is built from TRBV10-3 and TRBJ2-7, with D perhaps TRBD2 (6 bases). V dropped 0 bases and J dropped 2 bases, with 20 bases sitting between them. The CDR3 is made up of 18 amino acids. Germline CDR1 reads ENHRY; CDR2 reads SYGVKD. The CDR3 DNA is TGTGCCATCAGTGAGTCTAGCGTCGGAGGGATCCCACCCTACGAGCAGTACTTC. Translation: CAISESSVGGIPPYEQYF.

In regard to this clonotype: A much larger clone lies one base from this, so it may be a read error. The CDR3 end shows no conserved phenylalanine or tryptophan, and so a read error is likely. The CDR3 region has the DNA TGTGCCAGCAGTTACAGTGGGCAGGGAGGGAACAATGAGCAGTTCTCC. It codes for CASSYSGQGGNNEQFS. This sequence joins TRBV6-2 or TRBV6-3 and TRBJ2-1; 7 bases map to TRBD2. The CDR3 spans 16 residues. The germline V gene encodes CDR1 MNHEY and CDR2 SVGEGT. V shed 2 bases, J shed 5 bases, and the junction held 9 bases outside the gene matches.

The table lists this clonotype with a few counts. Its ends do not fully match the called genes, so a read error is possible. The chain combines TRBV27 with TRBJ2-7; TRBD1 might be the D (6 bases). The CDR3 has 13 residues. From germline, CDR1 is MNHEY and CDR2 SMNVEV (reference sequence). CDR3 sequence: CASSLTGTYERYF. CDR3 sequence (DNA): TGTGCCAGCAGTTTGACAGGCACCTACGAGCGGTACTTC.

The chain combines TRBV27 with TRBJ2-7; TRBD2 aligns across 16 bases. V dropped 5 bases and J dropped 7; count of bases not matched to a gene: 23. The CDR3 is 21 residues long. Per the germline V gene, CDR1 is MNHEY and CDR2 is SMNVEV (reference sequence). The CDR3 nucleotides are TGTGCCAGCAGTCTCTATTCCCCGGGACTAGCGGGAGGGCCCTGGCGGAGGGAGCAGTACTTC. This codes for CASSLYSPGLAGGPWRREQYF.

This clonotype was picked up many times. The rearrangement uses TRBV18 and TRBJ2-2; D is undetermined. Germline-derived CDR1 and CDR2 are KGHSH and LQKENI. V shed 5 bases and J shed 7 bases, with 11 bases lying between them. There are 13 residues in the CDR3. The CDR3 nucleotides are TGTGCCAGCTCATTACCACCTAACGGGGAGCTGTTTTTT. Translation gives CASSLPPNGELFF.

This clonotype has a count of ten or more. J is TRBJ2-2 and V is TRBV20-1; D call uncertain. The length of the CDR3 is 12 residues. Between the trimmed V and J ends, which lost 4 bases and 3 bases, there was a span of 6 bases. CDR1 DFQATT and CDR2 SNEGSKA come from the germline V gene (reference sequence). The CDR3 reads CSATIDTGELFF. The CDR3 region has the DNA TGCAGTGCTACGATAGACACCGGGGAGCTGTTTTTT.

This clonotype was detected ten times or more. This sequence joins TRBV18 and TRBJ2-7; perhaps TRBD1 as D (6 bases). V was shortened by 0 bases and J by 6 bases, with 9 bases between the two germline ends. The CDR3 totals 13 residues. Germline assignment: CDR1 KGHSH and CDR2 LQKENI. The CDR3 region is CASSPPSRGEQYF. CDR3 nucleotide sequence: TGTGCCAGCTCACCACCGTCCAGGGGCGAGCAGTACTTC. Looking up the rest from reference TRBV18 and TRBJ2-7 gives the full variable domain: NAGVMQNPRHLVRRRGQEARLRCSPMKGHSHVYWYRQLPEEGLKFMVYLQKENIIDESGMPKERFSAEFPKEGPSILRIQQVVRGDSAAYFCASSPPSRGEQYFGPGTRLTVT.

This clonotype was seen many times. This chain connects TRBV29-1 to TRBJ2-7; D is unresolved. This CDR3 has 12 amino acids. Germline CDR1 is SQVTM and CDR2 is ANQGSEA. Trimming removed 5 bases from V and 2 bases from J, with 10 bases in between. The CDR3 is CSVRAGPYEQYF. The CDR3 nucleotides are TGCAGCGTTCGGGCAGGACCCTACGAGCAGTACTTC.

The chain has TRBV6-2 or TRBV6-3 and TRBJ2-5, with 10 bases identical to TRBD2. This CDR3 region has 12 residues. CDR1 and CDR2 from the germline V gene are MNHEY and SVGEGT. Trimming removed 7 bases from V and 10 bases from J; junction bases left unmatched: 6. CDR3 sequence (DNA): TGTGCCAGCAACCTAGCGGGAGTGGTCCAGTACTTC. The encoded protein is CASNLAGVVQYF.